Sequencing of this T cell receptor (beta chain) was carried out in a study of blood T cell repertoires in COVID-19. On the study more broadly: Acute-phase and convalescent COVID-19 samples originated in the United States, Italy and Spain. PBMCs, B-cell-depleted T cells, or T cells were the source of the cDNA or gDNA that made up the material.

This clone was counted a single time. In the original workflow: Researchers report that nucleated cell counts were estimated from reference gene primer amplification. Repertoires were generated with immunoSEQ multiplex PCR, while TCRdb's copy carries only in-frame clones and drops some. V and J calls and clone size are as listed in that table; D and trimming were resolved from the DNA. The data show roughly 36,000 clones, with 80% to 90% seen just once and about an eighth held by the top ten. The CDR3 extends over 20 amino acids. The V gene lost 0 bases and the J gene lost 0 bases, with 18 bases spanning the gap.

The sample comprised peripheral blood. The source of this sequence is a human donor in a cohort sampled during active COVID-19. The chain uses TRBV6-7 and TRBJ1-6; perhaps TRBD1 as D (6 bases). TRBV6-7 is given ORF status, its function remaining uncertain. CDR3 amino acids: CASSYSTPRQESSYNSPLHF. The CDR3 nucleotides are TGTGCCAGCAGTTACTCCACCCCCCGACAGGAGAGCTCCTATAATTCACCCCTCCACTTT.